This TCR beta chain was identified during a study of shared clonotypes between healthy human individuals. Study-wide background: CD4 naive cells filled three plates per donor, CD4 memory three, CD8 naive two and CD8 memory one.

CD45RO-negative CD8 cells positively selected for CCR7 made up the naive population, which excluded terminally differentiated effector memory CD45RA+ cells. Repertoires were generated with immunoSEQ multiplex PCR, while TCRdb's copy carries only in-frame clones and drops some. The sample includes around 2,000,000 clones, about 95% of them seen just once. In the case of this clone: Antigen specificity is unknown.

The CDR3 extends over 15 amino acids. Germline-derived CDR1 and CDR2 are SGHTA and FQGNSA. Trimming left V 7 bases short and J 3 bases short, with 19 bases between. Overall study findings and caveats: Researchers found naive subsets generally carried larger estimated richness than memory subsets. A handful of donors showed sharing of around 5.3% of naive CD4 clonotypes.

The chain employs TRBV7-2 and TRBJ2-7, with D possibly TRBD2 on 6 matching bases. The sample comprised naive CD8+ T cells sorted from blood. The receptor was isolated from a man younger than 35 in good health. The CDR3 DNA reads as TGTGCCAGCAACGAAACAACCCGGGAGAACTACGAGCAGTACTTC. Protein: CASNETTRENYEQYF.